A selection of T cell receptor beta chains follows, all from one sample in a study of technical replicates of blood from a few donors. TCRdb's copy holds only in-frame clones and misses some; the assay was immunoSEQ multiplex PCR. Of about 87,000 clones in the sample, approximately 95% were seen once. Sequencing used T cells isolated from PBMCs. These receptor sequences come from a human donor in good health. CDR3s include the opening cysteine and the closing phenylalanine or tryptophan. A D gene is named only where the DNA matches it firmly. Clone size is stated in some rows and not others, as once, few, many or a class when expanded.

. | . | TRBJ2-7 | TRBV11-3 | TGTGCCAGCAGCTTTAGCTCCGGAACCTACGAGCAGTACTTC | CASSFSSGTYEQYF
. | . | TRBJ2-7 | TRBV2 | TGTGCCAGCAGGGTGACTAGTGGGGAGCAGTACTTC | CASRVTSGEQYF
. | . | TRBJ1-2 | TRBV7-5 | TGTGTCAGAAGCCATAGAGAGGGCTACACCTTC | CVRSHREGYTF
TRBD2 | . | TRBJ2-1 | TRBV29-1 | TGCAGCGTTATTGGGAGGGCCTGGAATGAGCAGTTCTTC | CSVIGRAWNEQFF
TRBD2 | . | TRBJ2-3 | TRBV6-4 | TGTGCCAGCAGTGACTCGCGGGAGACAGATACGCAGTATTTT | CASSDSRETDTQYF
TRBD1 | . | TRBJ2-7 | TRBV30 | TGTGCCTGGAATGTGGGGACAGTAGGCTACGAGCAGTACTTC | CAWNVGTVGYEQYF
TRBD2 | . | TRBJ2-5 | TRBV6-5 | TGTGCCAGCAGTGTACGAGCGGGGGGGAGGGAGACCCAGTACTTC | CASSVRAGGRETQYF
TRBD2 | . | TRBJ2-7 | TRBV6-1 | TGTGCCAGCAGTGCAACTAGCGAGTCCTACGAGCAGTACTTC | CASSATSESYEQYF
TRBD1 | . | TRBJ1-1 | TRBV19 | TGTGCCAGTAGGACAACAGGGGGGGGAACTGAAGCTTTCTTT | CASRTTGGGTEAFF
TRBD1 | . | TRBJ2-3 | TRBV11-3 | TGTGCCAGCAGCCGTTACGGGACAGGGGGGACAGATACGCAGTATTTT | CASSRYGTGGTDTQYF
TRBD1 | . | TRBJ2-7 | TRBV7-9 | TGTGCCAGCAGCTCTCAGGGACAGGGGGGCCCCTTCGACGAGCAGTACTTC | CASSSQGQGGPFDEQYF
. | . | TRBJ1-1 | TRBV18 | TGTGCCAGCTCAAGAAAGCGGGGCATGGGGAACACTGAAGCTTTCTTT | CASSRKRGMGNTEAFF
. | . | TRBJ1-5 | TRBV9 | TGTGCCAGCAGCTCCTTGGCGGGCAATCAGCCCCAGCATTTT | CASSSLAGNQPQHF
. | . | TRBJ1-5 | TRBV6-6 | TGTGCCAGCAGGGGTCCGCAGGGTCAACAGCCCCAGCATTTT | CASRGPQGQQPQHF
TRBD2 | once | TRBJ2-7 | TRBV7-8 | TGTGCCAGCACCCCAGCGGGAGGGCCGAGGGAGCAGTACTTC | CASTPAGGPREQYF
TRBD2 | . | TRBJ2-7 | TRBV15 | TGTGCCACCAGCAGAGGGCTAGCGGGAGGTCAAGAGCAGTACTTC | CATSRGLAGGQEQYF
. | . | TRBJ1-4 | TRBV10-2 | TGCGCCAGCAGTGACCTCCCCTCAGGGAAACTGTTTTTT | CASSDLPSGKLFF
TRBD1 | . | TRBJ2-1 | TRBV5-1 | TGCGCCAGCAGCTTAGGACAGGAAGTCTACAATGAGCAGTTCTTC | CASSLGQEVYNEQFF
. | . | TRBJ1-1 | TRBV19 | TGTGCCAGTAGTAAAAGAGTCCCCCCCATGAACACTGAAGCTTTCTTT | CASSKRVPPMNTEAFF
. | . | TRBJ1-1 | TRBV28 | TGTGCCAGCAGTTTTAGTCCAGGGAAATCTTTCTTT | CASSFSPGKSFF
TRBD2 | . | TRBJ2-1 | TRBV18 | TGTGCCAGCTCACCAGGGACTAGCGGGAGCTATGAGCAGTTCTTC | CASSPGTSGSYEQFF
. | . | TRBJ2-6 | TRBV7-3 | TGTGCCAGCAGCCAGACAGCTGGGGCCAACGTCCTGACTTTC | CASSQTAGANVLTF
TRBD2 | . | TRBJ2-1 | TRBV7-9 | TGTGCCAGCAGCTTAGGGGCGGGAGGGTACAATGAGCAGTTCTTC | CASSLGAGGYNEQFF
TRBD1 | . | TRBJ2-2 | TRBV11-2 | TGTGCCAGCAGCTTATGGGACAGGGGGCATGCCGGGGAGCTGTTTTTT | CASSLWDRGHAGELFF
. | . | TRBJ1-1 | TRBV11-2 | TGTGCCAGCAGCTTAGATAAGGGTAGCAGGACTTTGAACACTGAAGCTTTCTTT | CASSLDKGSRTLNTEAFF
. | . | TRBJ2-7 | TRBV16 | TGTGCCAGCAGCCAATCGCATACAGGGCACAACGAGCAGTACTTC | CASSQSHTGHNEQYF